This entry lists 27 T cell receptor beta chains sequenced from one sample in a study of OX40 agonist ivuxolimab in advanced cancers. Here immunoSEQ multiplex PCR was the method, and the copy in TCRdb shows in-frame clones only, minus some. The sample contains some 64,000 clones, almost 85% of which appear only once. The sequences come from CD4+ or CD8+ T cells sorted from blood, collected in a trial of the OX40 agonist ivuxolimab. Receptors were obtained from an adult with an advanced solid tumor such as melanoma, head and neck, liver or kidney cancer.

V usage is TRBV9 and J usage is TRBJ2-5; 7 bases are shared with TRBD1. Germline V lookup: CDR1 SGDLS, CDR2 YYNGEE. The CDR3 spans 13 residues. Trimming at V came to 2 bases and at J to 5 bases, leaving 3 bases not matched to a gene. DNA for the CDR3: TGTGCCAGCAGCGTCGGCAGGGGGGAGACCCAGTACTTC. This encodes CASSVGRGETQYF.

The J gene is TRBJ2-3, the V gene TRBV4-3; unclear D gene. Trimming pared 0 bases from V and 5 bases from J, leaving 15 bases between. Per germline, CDR1 LGHNA and CDR2 YSLEER. CDR3 length: 16 amino acids. The chain's CDR3 is CASSQERNPWEDTQYF. The CDR3 DNA is TGCGCCAGCAGCCAAGAGCGGAACCCATGGGAAGATACGCAGTATTTT.

V is TRBV5-5 and J is TRBJ2-7; 12 bases are a match to TRBD2. The CDR3 length is 14 residues. The junction had 2 bases not matched to a gene; V was cut back by 4 bases and J by 3 bases. Germline V gene data show CDR1 as SGHKS and CDR2 as YYEKEE (reference sequence). The CDR3 bases are TGTGCCAGCAGCGAGACTAGCGGGAGCTACGAGCAGTACTTC. Amino acids: CASSETSGSYEQYF.

The chain links TRBV4-1 to TRBJ2-5, with a tentative D call TRBD1 (7 bases). The DNA end favors TRBJ2-7, so the J call may be wrong. Germline lookup yields CDR1 MGHRA and CDR2 YSYEKL. This CDR3 contains 16 residues. The CDR3 nucleotides are TGCGCCAGCAGCCAAAGTTTGGTCAGGGGGAGGAACGAGCAGTACTTC. Translation: CASSQSLVRGRNEQYF.

The chain combines TRBV7-2 with TRBJ1-5; the match to TRBD1 covers 9 bases. J was trimmed by 7 bases and V by 5 bases; bases with no gene match: 6. Germline loops: CDR1 SGHTA, CDR2 FQGNSA. This CDR3 has 14 residues. The CDR3 loop reads CASSRTGGEQPQHF. As DNA, the CDR3 is TGTGCCAGCAGCCGTACAGGGGGCGAACAGCCCCAGCATTTT.

This chain joins TRBV18 and TRBJ1-2, with 7 bases that match TRBD1. J was trimmed by 4 bases and V by 2 bases; bases with no gene match: 16. The CDR3 covers 18 residues. Germline V gene sequence: CDR1 KGHSH, CDR2 LQKENI. CDR3 bases: TGTGCCAGCTCACCATTCCGGGACAGTGGGACCGCTTCCTATGGCTACACCTTC. The encoded protein is CASSPFRDSGTASYGYTF.

This chain connects TRBV18 to TRBJ2-1, with TRBD2 matching over 15 bases. CDR3 length: 19 residues. V trimming: 3 bases; J trimming: 6 bases; junction bases outside the gene matches: 12. Germline CDR1 is KGHSH and CDR2 is LQKENI. CDR3 amino acids: CASSPAPGLAGGGSNEQFF. The DNA for the CDR3 is TGTGCCAGCTCACCCGCCCCGGGACTAGCGGGAGGAGGGTCCAATGAGCAGTTCTTC. Full variable domain (outside the CDR3, taken from reference TRBV18 and TRBJ2-1): NAGVMQNPRHLVRRRGQEARLRCSPMKGHSHVYWYRQLPEEGLKFMVYLQKENIIDESGMPKERFSAEFPKEGPSILRIQQVVRGDSAAYFCASSPAPGLAGGGSNEQFFGPGTRLTVL.

V usage is TRBV18 and J usage is TRBJ2-5, with D hard to call. The J call is uncertain, as TRBJ2-7 better fits the DNA end. The CDR3 spans 13 residues. Germline V lookup: CDR1 KGHSH, CDR2 LQKENI. CDR3 nucleotide sequence: TGTGCCAGCTCTTTTGGGCGCTCGGACGAGCAGTACTTC. Translation gives CASSFGRSDEQYF.

This chain uses TRBV30 with TRBJ1-6, with 8 bases lining up with TRBD1. The V and J ends lost 5 bases and 6 bases, in that order; junction bases with no gene match: 3. CDR1 and CDR2 (germline): GTSNPN, SVGIG (reference sequence). CDR3 length: 13 residues. The CDR3 is CAWGQGLNSPLHF. CDR3 bases: TGTGCCTGGGGACAGGGACTTAATTCACCCCTCCACTTT.

The rearrangement links TRBV5-1 to TRBJ2-5, with D perhaps matching TRBD2 (5 bases). In germline, CDR1 is SGHRS, CDR2 YFSETQ. V lost 0 bases, J lost 4 bases, and 10 bases lay in between. CDR3 length: 14 amino acids. As DNA, the CDR3 is TGCGCCAGCAGCTTGGGTAGAGGGCGAGAGACCCAGTACTTC. Amino acid sequence: CASSLGRGRETQYF.

The sample holds a few counts of this clone. The chain combines TRBV7-9 with TRBJ2-2; 9 nucleotides align to TRBD2. Germline CDR1 and CDR2: SEHNR and FQNEAQ (reference sequence). This CDR3 contains 15 residues. Trimming at V came to 3 bases and at J to 3 bases, leaving 2 bases not matched to a gene. The CDR3 loop is CASSFAGGHTGELFF. In DNA, the CDR3 is TGTGCCAGCAGCTTCGCGGGAGGGCACACCGGGGAGCTGTTTTTT. The full variable domain, its missing parts supplied by reference TRBV7-9 and TRBJ2-2, is DTGVSQNPRHKITKRGQNVTFRCDPISEHNRLYWYRQTLGQGPEFLTYFQNEAQLEKSRLLSDRFSAERPKGSFSTLEIQRTEQGDSAMYLCASSFAGGHTGELFFGEGSRLTVL.

The chain carries TRBV5-1 and TRBJ1-3, with unresolved D. Germline CDR1 SGHRS, CDR2 YFSETQ. The ends were cut back, 0 bases at V and 1 base at J, with 14 bases in the middle. CDR3 length equals 17 residues. CDR3 DNA sequence: TGCGCCAGCAGCTTGGGATCTGGCGTAAGATCTGGAAACACCATATATTTT. Translating it yields CASSLGSGVRSGNTIYF.

CDR3 coding DNA: TGTGCCAGCAGTTTAGCCGGGACGGGACGGCAAGGAAGCTCTGGGGCCAACGTCCTGACTTTC. Its protein is CASSLAGTGRQGSSGANVLTF. This chain connects TRBV27 to TRBJ2-6; D assignment may be TRBD1 or TRBD2 (5 bases each). Germline V lookup: CDR1 MNHEY, CDR2 SMNVEV (reference sequence). This CDR3 contains 21 residues. Trimming shortened V by 2 bases and J by 0 bases, and 23 bases separated the two germline ends.

The chain uses TRBV13 and TRBJ1-1; TRBD1 might be the D (6 bases). Deletions cut 5 bases from V and 7 bases from J, with 20 bases between. CDR1 PRHDT and CDR2 FYEKMQ come from the germline V gene (reference sequence). The CDR3 runs 15 residues. The chain's CDR3 is CASSVRGGLKDEAFF. In nucleotides, the CDR3 is TGTGCCAGCAGCGTCCGCGGGGGCTTAAAGGATGAAGCTTTCTTT. Filled out from reference TRBV13 and TRBJ1-1, the complete variable domain reads AAGVIQSPRHLIKEKRETATLKCYPIPRHDTVYWYQQGPGQDPQFLISFYEKMQSDKGSIPDRFSAQQFSDYHSELNMSSLELGDSALYFCASSVRGGLKDEAFFGQGTRLTVV.

The genes are TRBV7-2 and TRBJ1-4, with 10 bases that match TRBD1. The CDR3 length is 16 residues. Germline V gene data show CDR1 as SGHTA and CDR2 as FQGNSA. The V gene end was trimmed by 0 bases and the J gene end by 10 bases; junction bases not matched to a gene: 8. CDR3 in DNA: TGTGCCAGCAGCTTAGCTGTGACAGGGGGCATTGGAAAACTGTTTTTT. It translates to CASSLAVTGGIGKLFF.

This sequence joins TRBV2 and TRBJ2-7; tentatively, D is TRBD2 (6 bases). The V and J ends lost 3 bases and 2 bases respectively, with 17 bases between them. This CDR3 region has 16 residues. Per the germline V gene, CDR1 is SNHLY and CDR2 is FYNNEI. The CDR3 loop is CASSDTGSGSAYEQYF. As DNA, the CDR3 is TGTGCCAGCAGTGATACTGGTAGCGGAAGCGCCTACGAGCAGTACTTC.

The chain uses TRBV28 and TRBJ2-2, with 10 positions matching TRBD1. The CDR3 totals 13 residues. CDR1 is MDHEN, CDR2 SYDVKM, per germline. The junction had 5 bases not matched to a gene; V was cut back by 2 bases and J by 14 bases. The CDR3 sequence: CASSLEGDRGLFF. The DNA for the CDR3 is TGTGCCAGCAGTTTAGAAGGGGACAGGGGACTGTTTTTT.

The chain links TRBV7-9 to TRBJ1-5; D not resolved. This CDR3 is built from 15 residues. CDR1 and CDR2 from the germline V gene are SEHNR and FQNEAQ (reference sequence). V was pared by 5 bases and J by 0 bases, with 11 bases between. DNA of the CDR3: TGTGCCAGCAGCCTTGGGGATTATAGCAATCAGCCCCAGCATTTT. Encoded protein: CASSLGDYSNQPQHF.

J is TRBJ1-2 and V is TRBV5-6; possible D gene TRBD1, 5 bases. Trimming left V 3 bases short and J 7 bases short, with 13 bases between. CDR3 length: 13 residues. From germline, CDR1 is SGHDT and CDR2 YYEEEE. CDR3 sequence (DNA): TGTGCCAGCAGCTCGCCCCGGGGGGGTGGCTACACCTTC. This sequence encodes CASSSPRGGGYTF.

The chain couples TRBV11-1 to TRBJ1-1; D call uncertain. The V end lost 5 bases, the J end lost 1 base, and 17 bases lay between the germline ends. The CDR3 runs 16 residues. Per germline, CDR1 SGHAT and CDR2 FQDESV (reference sequence). As DNA, the CDR3 is TGTGCCAGCAGCCCGACCGCCTGGAGGGAGAACACTGAAGCTTTCTTT. Residues: CASSPTAWRENTEAFF.

The gene calls are TRBV7-2 and TRBJ2-6; no clear D gene. The CDR3 runs 15 residues. Germline CDR1 and CDR2: SGHTA and FQGNSA. Trimming took off 1 base at V and 1 base at J, with 5 bases between the two ends. The CDR3 is CASSLERSGANVLTF. The CDR3 DNA follows: TGTGCCAGCAGCTTAGAACGGTCTGGGGCCAACGTCCTGACTTTC.

Concerning this clone itself: One junction end disagrees with the germline gene, perhaps due to a read error. The sample carries other DNA sequences with the same CDR3. The chain carries TRBV12-5 and TRBJ2-5; 8 bases align to TRBD1. CDR3 length: 15 residues. The germline V gene has CDR1 LGHNT and CDR2 FRNRAP. The CDR3 sequence: CASGATGAPKETQYF. The CDR3 DNA follows: TGCGCTAGTGGCGCGACAGGGGCTCCAAAAGAGACCCAGTACTTC.

V usage is TRBV14 and J usage is TRBJ1-6; weak D call: TRBD1 (5 bases). CDR1 and CDR2 from the germline V gene are SGHDN and FVKESK. The CDR3 contains 13 residues. The V and J ends lost 6 bases and 8 bases respectively, with 11 bases between them. CDR3 sequence (DNA): TGTGCCAGCAGTAGACAGACCTATTCACCCCTCCACTTT. Its protein product is CASSRQTYSPLHF.

This clone was observed once. The genes are TRBV2 and TRBJ2-1; 9 positions agree with TRBD1. CDR3 length: 14 amino acids. Germline assignment: CDR1 SNHLY and CDR2 FYNNEI. After removal of 5 bases from V and 8 bases from J, the junction contained 7 bases not matched to a gene. The CDR3 nucleotides read TGTGCCAGCAGTTCCGGGACAGGGATCGATGAGCAGTTCTTC. As protein: CASSSGTGIDEQFF.

For this clone: A read error may account for a junction end that differs from germline. The chain is built from TRBV7-7 and TRBJ1-1, with D tentatively TRBD1 (5 bases). The CDR3 is 13 amino acids. Germline CDR1 reads SSHAT; CDR2 reads FNYEAQ (reference sequence). CDR3 protein: CASSLERGTEAFF. CDR3 DNA: TGTGCTAGCAGCTTAGAGAGGGGCACTGAAGCTTTCTTT.

This clone was recorded once. The V and J genes are TRBV7-2 and TRBJ1-4; 8 bases map to TRBD1. Germline V CDR1 and CDR2: SGHTA, FQGNSA. V was pared by 4 bases and J by 3 bases, with 4 bases of the junction left unmatched. This CDR3 is 15 amino acids long. CDR3 nucleotides: TGTGCCAGCAGCTCCCAGGGGGCAGCTAATGAAAAACTGTTTTTT. Translating it yields CASSSQGAANEKLFF.

The chain carries TRBV2 and TRBJ2-7, with D possibly being TRBD2 (6 bases). V dropped 9 bases and J dropped 0 bases, with 12 bases sitting between them. The CDR3 runs 13 residues. Germline V gene data show CDR1 as SNHLY and CDR2 as FYNNEI. This CDR3 is CASRDWHSYEQYF. CDR3 DNA: TGTGCCAGTAGGGACTGGCACTCCTACGAGCAGTACTTC. Using reference TRBV2 and TRBJ2-7 for the parts outside the CDR3, the full variable domain is EPEVTQTPSHQVTQMGQEVILRCVPISNHLYFYWYRQILGQKVEFLVSFYNNEISEKSEIFDDQFSVERPDGSNFTLKIRSTKLEDSAMYFCASRDWHSYEQYFGPGTRLTVT.